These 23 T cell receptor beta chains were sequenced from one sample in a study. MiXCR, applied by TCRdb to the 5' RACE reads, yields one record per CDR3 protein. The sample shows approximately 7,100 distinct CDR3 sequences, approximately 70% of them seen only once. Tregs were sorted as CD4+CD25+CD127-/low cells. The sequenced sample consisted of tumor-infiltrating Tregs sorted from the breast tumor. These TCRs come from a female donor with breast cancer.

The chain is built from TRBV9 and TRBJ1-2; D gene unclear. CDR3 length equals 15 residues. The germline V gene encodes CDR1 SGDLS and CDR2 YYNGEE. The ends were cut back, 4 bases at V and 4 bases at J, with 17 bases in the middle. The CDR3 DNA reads TGTGCCAGCAGCCTAGGGAGGGCACGGGGCTATGGCTACACCTTC. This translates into CASSLGRARGYGYTF.

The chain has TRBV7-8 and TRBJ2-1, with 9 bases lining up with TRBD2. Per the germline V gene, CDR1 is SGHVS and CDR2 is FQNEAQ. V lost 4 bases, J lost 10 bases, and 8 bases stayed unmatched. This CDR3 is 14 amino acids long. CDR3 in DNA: TGTGCCAGCAGCTCGCTTGGGACTAGCTGGGAGCAGTTCTTC. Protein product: CASSSLGTSWEQFF.

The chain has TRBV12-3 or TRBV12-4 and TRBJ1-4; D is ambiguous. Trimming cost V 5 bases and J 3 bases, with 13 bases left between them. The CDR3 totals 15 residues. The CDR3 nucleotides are TGTGCCAGCAGTCCCACCGGCGGGTCTAATGAAAAACTGTTTTTT. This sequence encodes CASSPTGGSNEKLFF.

CDR3 nucleotides: TGCAGTGCTAATGAACAGGGGGGTTCCTCTAACTATGGCTACACCTTC. This gives the protein CSANEQGGSSNYGYTF. The V call is TRBV20-1, the J call TRBJ1-2; TRBD1 aligns across 8 bases. Germline loops: CDR1 DFQATT, CDR2 SNEGSKA (reference sequence). CDR3 length: 16 residues. The J segment lost 0 bases and the V segment lost 4 bases, leaving 10 bases of the junction unmatched.

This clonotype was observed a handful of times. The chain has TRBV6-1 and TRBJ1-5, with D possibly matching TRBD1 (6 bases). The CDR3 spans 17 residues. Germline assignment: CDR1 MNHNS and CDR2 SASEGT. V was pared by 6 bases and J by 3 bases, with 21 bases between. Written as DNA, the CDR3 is TGTGCCAGCAGCCCAAACCCACGGACAGCAATCAATCAGCCCCAGCATTTT. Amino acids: CASSPNPRTAINQPQHF.

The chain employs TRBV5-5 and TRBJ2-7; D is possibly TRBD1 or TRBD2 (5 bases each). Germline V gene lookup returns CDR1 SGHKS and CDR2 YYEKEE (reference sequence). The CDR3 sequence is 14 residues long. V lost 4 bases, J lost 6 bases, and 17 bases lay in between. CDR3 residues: CASSQLQFGTEQYF. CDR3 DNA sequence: TGTGCCAGCAGCCAATTACAGTTCGGGACCGAGCAGTACTTC.

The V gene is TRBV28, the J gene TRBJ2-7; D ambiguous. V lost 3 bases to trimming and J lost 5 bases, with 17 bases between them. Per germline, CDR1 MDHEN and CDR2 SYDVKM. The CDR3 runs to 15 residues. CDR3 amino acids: CASSLIDLVVHEQYF. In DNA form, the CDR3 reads TGTGCCAGCAGTTTGATAGATCTTGTCGTTCACGAGCAGTACTTC.

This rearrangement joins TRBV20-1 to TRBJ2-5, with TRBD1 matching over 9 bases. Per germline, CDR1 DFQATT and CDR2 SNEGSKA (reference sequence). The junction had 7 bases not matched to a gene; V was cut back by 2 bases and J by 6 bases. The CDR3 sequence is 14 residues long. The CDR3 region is CSARPWDREKTQYF. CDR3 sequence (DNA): TGCAGTGCTAGACCGTGGGACAGGGAGAAGACCCAGTACTTC.

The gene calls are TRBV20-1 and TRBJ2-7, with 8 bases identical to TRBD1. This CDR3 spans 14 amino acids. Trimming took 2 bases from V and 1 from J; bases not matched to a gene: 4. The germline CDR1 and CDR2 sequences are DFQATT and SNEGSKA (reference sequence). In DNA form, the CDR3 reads TGCAGTGCTAGACCGGGACAGGCTTCCTACGAGCAGTACTTC. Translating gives CSARPGQASYEQYF.

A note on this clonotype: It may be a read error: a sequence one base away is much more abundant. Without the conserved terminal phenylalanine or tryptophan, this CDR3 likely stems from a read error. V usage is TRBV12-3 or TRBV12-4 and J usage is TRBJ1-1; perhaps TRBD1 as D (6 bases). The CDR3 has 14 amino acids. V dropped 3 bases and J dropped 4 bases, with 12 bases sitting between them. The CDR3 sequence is CASSFPGALTEAFL. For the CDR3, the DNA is TGTGCCAGCAGTTTTCCGGGGGCGCTCACTGAAGCTTTCCTT.

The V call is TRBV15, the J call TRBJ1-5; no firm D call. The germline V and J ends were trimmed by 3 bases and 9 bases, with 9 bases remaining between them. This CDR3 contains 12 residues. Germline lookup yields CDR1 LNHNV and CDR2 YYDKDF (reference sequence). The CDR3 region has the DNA TGTGCCACCAGCAGCCCGACGGGGCCCCAGCATTTT. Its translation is CATSSPTGPQHF.

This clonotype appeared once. The CDR3 protein is CASSQPDRDLLFF. As DNA, the CDR3 is TGTGCCAGCAGCCAACCGGACCGGGATCTACTGTTTTTT. This chain connects TRBV7-2 to TRBJ1-4; no clear D. V lost 5 bases to trimming and J lost 13 bases, with 17 bases between them. CDR3 length: 13 amino acids. CDR1 is SGHTA and CDR2 is FQGNSA in the germline V gene.

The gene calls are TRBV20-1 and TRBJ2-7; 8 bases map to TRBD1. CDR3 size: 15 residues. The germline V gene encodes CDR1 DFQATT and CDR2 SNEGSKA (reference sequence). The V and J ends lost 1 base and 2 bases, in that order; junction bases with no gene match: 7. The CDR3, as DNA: TGCAGTGCTAGAGCTCCACAGGGGGGACCCTACGAGCAGTACTTC. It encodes CSARAPQGGPYEQYF.

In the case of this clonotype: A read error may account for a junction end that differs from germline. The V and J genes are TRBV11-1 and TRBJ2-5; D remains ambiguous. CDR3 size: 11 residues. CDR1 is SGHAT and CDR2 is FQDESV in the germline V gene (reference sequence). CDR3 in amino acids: CASSLAETQCF. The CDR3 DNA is TGTGCCAGCAGCTTAGCGGAGACCCAGTGCTTC.

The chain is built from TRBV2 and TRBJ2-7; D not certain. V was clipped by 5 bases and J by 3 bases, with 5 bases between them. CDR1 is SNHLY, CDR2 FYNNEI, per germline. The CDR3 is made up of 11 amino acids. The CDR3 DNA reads TGTGCCAGCAGTCTAAACTACGAGCAGTACTTC. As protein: CASSLNYEQYF. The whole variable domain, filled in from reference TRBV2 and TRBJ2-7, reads EPEVTQTPSHQVTQMGQEVILRCVPISNHLYFYWYRQILGQKVEFLVSFYNNEISEKSEIFDDQFSVERPDGSNFTLKIRSTKLEDSAMYFCASSLNYEQYFGPGTRLTVT.

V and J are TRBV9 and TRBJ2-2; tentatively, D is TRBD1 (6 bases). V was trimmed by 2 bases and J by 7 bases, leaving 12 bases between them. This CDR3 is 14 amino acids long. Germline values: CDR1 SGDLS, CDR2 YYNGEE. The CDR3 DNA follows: TGTGCCAGCAGCGTCGAACAGGGAATCGGGGAGCTGTTTTTT. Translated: CASSVEQGIGELFF. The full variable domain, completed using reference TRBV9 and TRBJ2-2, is DSGVTQTPKHLITATGQRVTLRCSPRSGDLSVYWYQQSLDQGLQFLIQYYNGEERAKGNILERFSAQQFPDLHSELNLSSLELGDSALYFCASSVEQGIGELFFGEGSRLTVL.

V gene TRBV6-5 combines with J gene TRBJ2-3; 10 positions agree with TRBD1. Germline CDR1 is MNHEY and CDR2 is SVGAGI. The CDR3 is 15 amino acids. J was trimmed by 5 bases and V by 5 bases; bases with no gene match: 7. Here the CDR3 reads CASSRTGTGEDTQYF. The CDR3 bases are TGTGCCAGCAGTCGGACCGGGACAGGGGAAGATACGCAGTATTTT.

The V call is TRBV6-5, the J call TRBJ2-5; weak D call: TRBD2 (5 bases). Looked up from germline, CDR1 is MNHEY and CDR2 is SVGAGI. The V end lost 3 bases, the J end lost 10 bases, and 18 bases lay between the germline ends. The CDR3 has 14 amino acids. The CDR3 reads CASSYTGPIGDQYF. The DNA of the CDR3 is TGTGCCAGCAGTTATACGGGCCCCATCGGGGACCAGTACTTC.

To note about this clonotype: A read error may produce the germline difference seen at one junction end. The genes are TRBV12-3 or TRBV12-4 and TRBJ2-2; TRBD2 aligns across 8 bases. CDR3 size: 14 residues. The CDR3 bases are TGTGCCAGCAGTCTAGCGGGGAACACCGGGGAGCTGTTTTTT. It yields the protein CASSLAGNTGELFF.

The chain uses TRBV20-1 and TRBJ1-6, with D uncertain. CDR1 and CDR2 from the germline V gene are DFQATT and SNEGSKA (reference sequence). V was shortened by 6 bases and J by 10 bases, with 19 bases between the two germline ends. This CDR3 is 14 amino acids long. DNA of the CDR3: TGCAGTGCCCCCCCGGGCAGGCTCCTGTCACCCCTCCACTTT. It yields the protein CSAPPGRLLSPLHF.

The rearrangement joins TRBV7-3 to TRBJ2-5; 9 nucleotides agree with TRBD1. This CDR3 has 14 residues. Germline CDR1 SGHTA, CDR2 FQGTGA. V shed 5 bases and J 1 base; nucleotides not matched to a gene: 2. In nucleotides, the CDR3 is TGTGCCAGCAGCATGACAGGGGGCCAAGAGACCCAGTACTTC. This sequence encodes CASSMTGGQETQYF.

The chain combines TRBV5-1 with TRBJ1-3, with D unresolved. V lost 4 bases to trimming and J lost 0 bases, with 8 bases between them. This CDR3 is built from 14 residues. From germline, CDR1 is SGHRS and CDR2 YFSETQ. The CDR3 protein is CASSKEGSGNTIYF. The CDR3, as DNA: TGCGCCAGCAGCAAGGAAGGCTCTGGAAACACCATATATTTT.

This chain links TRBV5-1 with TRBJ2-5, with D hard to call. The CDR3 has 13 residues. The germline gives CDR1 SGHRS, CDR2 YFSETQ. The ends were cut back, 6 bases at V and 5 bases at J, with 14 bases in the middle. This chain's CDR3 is CASTQWAGETQYF. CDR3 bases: TGCGCCAGCACCCAGTGGGCCGGGGAGACCCAGTACTTC. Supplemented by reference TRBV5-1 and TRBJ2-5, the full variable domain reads KAGVTQTPRYLIKTRGQQVTLSCSPISGHRSVSWYQQTPGQGLQFLFEYFSETQRNKGNFPGRFSGRQFSNSRSEMNVSTLELGDSALYLCASTQWAGETQYFGPGTRLLVL.